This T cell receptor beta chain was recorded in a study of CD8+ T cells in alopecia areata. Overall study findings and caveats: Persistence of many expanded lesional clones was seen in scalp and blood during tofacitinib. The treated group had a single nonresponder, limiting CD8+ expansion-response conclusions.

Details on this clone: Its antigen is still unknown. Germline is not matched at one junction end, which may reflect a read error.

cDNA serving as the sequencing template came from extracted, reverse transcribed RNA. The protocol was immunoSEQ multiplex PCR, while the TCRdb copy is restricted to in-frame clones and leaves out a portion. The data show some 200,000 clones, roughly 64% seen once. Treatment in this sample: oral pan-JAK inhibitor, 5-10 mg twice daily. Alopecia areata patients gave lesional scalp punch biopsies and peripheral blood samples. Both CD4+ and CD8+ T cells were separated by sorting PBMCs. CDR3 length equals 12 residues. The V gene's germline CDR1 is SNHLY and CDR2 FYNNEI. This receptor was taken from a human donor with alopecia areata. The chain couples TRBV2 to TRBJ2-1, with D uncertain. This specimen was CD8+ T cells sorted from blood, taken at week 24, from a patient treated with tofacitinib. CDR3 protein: CASSEAYNEQFF. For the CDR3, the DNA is TGTGCCAGCAGCGAAGCCTACAATGAGCAGTTCTTC.